What follows are 11 T cell receptor beta chains derived from one specimen sequenced in a study of CD8+ T cells in alopecia areata. Following RNA extraction, reverse transcription yielded cDNA that acted as the sequencing template. Only in-frame clones appear in the TCRdb table, and some are missing; sequencing was by immunoSEQ multiplex PCR. In the table there are 150,000 to 200,000 clones, 50% to 75% of which are singletons. The sample was CD4+ T cells sorted from blood, taken at week 0. These receptors came from a human donor with alopecia areata.

The chain's CDR3 is CSVKSLSGELFF. The CDR3 region has the DNA TGCAGCGTTAAGAGTTTGTCCGGGGAGCTGTTTTTT. The V call is TRBV29-1, the J call TRBJ2-2; no clear D. Trimming stripped 5 bases from V and 6 bases from J, with 10 bases between. CDR3 size: 12 residues. Germline CDR1 reads SQVTM; CDR2 reads ANQGSEA.

CDR3 DNA: TGTGCCAGCAGCTTGTTGGAGGCGGGGGGTGGCTACACCTTC. Residues: CASSLLEAGGGYTF. V and J are TRBV7-2 and TRBJ1-2; TRBD1 might be the D (5 bases). This CDR3 is built from 14 residues. V shed 3 bases and J shed 7 bases, with 15 bases lying between them. Germline CDR1 and CDR2: SGHTA and FQGNSA.

The V call is TRBV25-1, the J call TRBJ2-7; no clear D. Germline V gene data show CDR1 as MGHDK and CDR2 as SYGVNS. V was clipped by 3 bases and J by 3 bases, with 9 bases between them. The CDR3 has 13 amino acids. The CDR3 nucleotides read TGTGCCAGCAGTGACAATCTCAGCTACGAGCAGTACTTC. As protein: CASSDNLSYEQYF.

This clone was detected once. The chain couples TRBV29-1 to TRBJ1-1, with D possibly matching TRBD1 (6 bases). Germline V gene lookup returns CDR1 SQVTM and CDR2 ANQGSEA. Trimming cost V 6 bases and J 1 base, with 12 bases left between them. There are 13 residues in the CDR3. The CDR3 protein is CSVTGLTNTEAFF. For the CDR3, the DNA is TGCAGCGTCACAGGGCTAACGAACACTGAAGCTTTCTTT.

The rearrangement uses TRBV6-5 and TRBJ1-2; a weak D match, TRBD1 (5 bases). The germline gives CDR1 MNHEY, CDR2 SVGAGI. Trimming removed 2 bases at V and 7 bases at J, with 14 bases between. The CDR3 loop spans 14 amino acids. CDR3 coding DNA: TGTGCCAGCAGTTACGTAAGCAGGGAATCTGGCTACACCTTC. It specifies CASSYVSRESGYTF.

The chain carries TRBV19 and TRBJ2-1; 13 bases map to TRBD2. The ends lost 2 bases at V and 8 bases at J; junction bases unmatched: 3. This CDR3 has 15 amino acids. The V gene's germline CDR1 is LNHDA and CDR2 SQIVND (reference sequence). The CDR3 spells CASSITSGGAYEQFF. CDR3 bases: TGTGCCAGTAGTATAACTAGCGGGGGGGCTTATGAGCAGTTCTTC.

The CDR3 loop is CASGSYEQYF. DNA of the CDR3: TGTGCCAGTGGAAGTTACGAGCAGTACTTC. V is TRBV25-1 and J is TRBJ2-7; D not resolved. The CDR3 totals 10 residues. CDR1 MGHDK and CDR2 SYGVNS come from the germline V gene. V was shortened by 9 bases and J by 4 bases, with 7 bases between the two germline ends.

CDR3 DNA sequence: TGTGCCAGTCACCTCCCCGGGACCGGGGTGGGGGGCTACACCTTC. This translates into CASHLPGTGVGGYTF. V usage is TRBV6-5 and J usage is TRBJ1-2; tentatively, D is TRBD1 (5 bases). Trimming left V 9 bases short and J 8 bases short, with 25 bases between. This CDR3 is built from 15 residues. Germline V gene lookup returns CDR1 MNHEY and CDR2 SVGAGI.

This clone came up a few times. The V gene is TRBV2, the J gene TRBJ2-2; possible D gene TRBD1, 5 bases. Germline CDR1 is SNHLY and CDR2 is FYNNEI. The V end lost 6 bases, the J end lost 1 base, and 12 bases lay between the germline ends. CDR3 length: 15 amino acids. In DNA form, the CDR3 reads TGTGCCAGCAGCCCATTAGGACAGAACACCGGGGAGCTGTTTTTT. Translating it yields CASSPLGQNTGELFF.

V and J are TRBV28 and TRBJ2-5, with TRBD2 as a possible D gene (7 bases). This CDR3 comprises 17 residues. Germline loops: CDR1 MDHEN, CDR2 SYDVKM. V was shortened by 6 bases and J by 5 bases, with 25 bases between the two germline ends. As DNA, the CDR3 is TGTGCCAGCAGCAGTTTACAGGGACTATTGAGATCGGAGACCCAGTACTTC. Translation: CASSSLQGLLRSETQYF.

This chain connects TRBV11-1 to TRBJ2-2; 10 bases line up with TRBD2. The CDR3 runs 14 residues. Germline CDR1 is SGHAT and CDR2 is FQDESV (reference sequence). V was clipped by 9 bases and J by 0 bases; unmatched bases: 1. This CDR3 is CASGLAANTGELFF. The CDR3 DNA sequence: TGTGCCAGTGGACTAGCGGCGAACACCGGGGAGCTGTTTTTT. Full variable domain (missing parts from reference TRBV11-1 and TRBJ2-2): EAEVAQSPRYKITEKSQAVAFWCDPISGHATLYWYRQILGQGPELLVQFQDESVVDDSQLPKDRFSAERLKGVDSTLKIQPAELGDSAMYLCASGLAANTGELFFGEGSRLTVL.